This TCR beta chain appears in the sequencing data of a study of tumor and adjacent non-tumor tissue in lung cancer. RNA was extracted from bulk tissue without any cell sorting. This non-tumor lung sample came from over 3 cm beyond the tumor edge. The library came from three nested PCR rounds adapted from ARM-PCR protocols. From the multiplex PCR reads, TCRdb called clonotypes with MiXCR, one entry per CDR3 protein. The repertoire holds approximately 100,000 distinct CDR3 sequences, with around 57% as singletons. About this clonotype: Antigen: not known.

Germline V gene sequence: CDR1 SEHNR, CDR2 FQNEAQ (reference sequence). CDR3 length: 15 residues. V shed 0 bases and J shed 7 bases, with 13 bases lying between them. Findings and caveats of the study: Normal lung showed higher cumulative top 100 clone frequency than tumor. Patients with more diverse tumor TCRs had worse survival.

The TCR sequence derives from a man aged 60 to 75 with non-small cell lung cancer. This chain uses TRBV7-9 with TRBJ2-1; unclear D gene. The material sequenced was distant non-tumor lung tissue. CDR3 DNA sequence: TGTGCCAGCAGCTTAGCCAGAGCCCAGAATAATGAGCAGTTCTTC. This translates into CASSLARAQNNEQFF.